This T cell receptor beta chain derives from a study of blood T cells in healthy people across ages (dated by TCRdb to the mid-2010s). Background on the whole study: Template switching captured roughly one uniquely barcoded TCR beta cDNA molecule per two T cells in model experiments. For two donors (one aged 18 to 30 and one aged 80 or older), the study analyzed two additional independent replicas of 1 million unique cDNA reads from the same blood draw. The study measured age-related changes in TCR beta repertoire diversity using deep sequencing normalized with unique cDNA molecular identifiers. Donors were grouped into four age groups: young (average roughly 15 years), middle-aged (around 39), aged (around 62) and long-lived (82). The investigation overall reported the following: Compared with the aged group, the long-lived group had more naive CD4+ T cells, fewer expanded clones and increased TCR diversity, suggesting age selection. Observed TCR beta diversity per million T cells fell roughly linearly with age, and a significant reduction was already apparent by age roughly 40. Bulk unsorted PBMC profiling prevented conclusive comparison of naive and antigen-experienced compartments. Estimates of total diversity based on one million sequenced T cells were regarded as lower bounds and as underestimates. The CMV infection status of donors was not known, potentially confounding age-related changes in expanded clonotypes. There was a strong correlation between observed TCR beta diversity and the percentage of naive T cells measured by flow cytometry.

Library generation was performed with 5' RACE. TCRdb names Illumina HiSeq 2500 as the instrument used. A second 7 to 11 cycle PCR used a sample-barcoded 5' primer and a J-beta primer mix. A unique molecular identifier was introduced onto each TCR beta cDNA molecule by a template-switch 5' adaptor carrying 12 random nucleotides. Each sample yielded at least 3 million CDR3-containing paired-end reads. First-strand cDNA synthesis was performed from all RNA using the Mint cDNA synthesis kit, with priming by a TRBC-specific oligonucleotide. Following uracil-DNA glycosylase treatment, all cDNA underwent a first 18-cycle PCR with the universal primers M1SS and BC2_uni_R. Per the original workflow: Normalization of each sample was performed by random selection of 1 million high-quality reads, each carrying a distinct molecular identifier. Instead of being binned into consensus sequences, reads with shared molecular identifiers were discarded. MiTCR, with a Q25 quality threshold and the strictest error-elimination algorithm, was used for CDR3 identification, clonotype clustering and error correction. A nonparametric unseen species model using Euler transformation provided a lower-bound estimate of total TCR beta diversity. TCRdb ran its own pipeline on the public reads, namely fastp trimming at Q25 and MiXCR clone calling, and kept in-frame beta chains. Entries are consolidated by CDR3 protein sequence, retaining the most common genes and DNA. TCRdb's processing, not the study's, gives the V and J calls here. This sample comprises 750,000 to 850,000 distinct CDR3 sequences, around 25% of them detected only once. The leading ten clones occupy approximately 4% of the sample.

The donors were 40 or so Caucasian individuals from Russia, aged roughly 6 to 100 years, who were systemically healthy. Each donor gave 8.5 to 10 milliliters of peripheral blood, collected into EDTA-treated Vacutainer tubes. Ficoll-Paque density-gradient centrifugation was used to isolate PBMCs, with at least 7 million per sample. Total RNA was extracted from PBMCs with Trizol reagent, with at least 5.5 micrograms obtained per sample. For every donor, flow cytometry on a PBMC aliquot measured the percentage of naive CD45RAhigh/CD27high T cells. Including the terminal cysteine and phenylalanine, the CDR3 comprises 16 residues. Of all the DNA, just the CDR3 is kept, 48 bases in frame from base 1. Reading the germline V gene (reference sequence) gives CDR1 LGHDT and CDR2 YNNKEL. The V end gives up 0 bases and the J end 8 bases, leaving 12 bases in the junction not matched to a gene. This clonotype was picked up a small number of times. Its antigen is not yet known. Base qualities are not provided; no much larger clone lies one nucleotide away.

The same data also contributed to another study, on T cells of mothers and their children. That second publication adds: The donors were nine systemically healthy Caucasian individuals, made up of three mothers and their six children. cDNA synthesis used all of the extracted RNA, with approximately 1.6 ug of RNA in each 15 ul reaction. Sample barcodes and 2-4 random nucleotides were added via the M1S primer in the second PCR. Over 8 million TCR beta CDR3 reads were obtained for each mother, and 3 million to 3.5 million reads were obtained for each child. In both related and unrelated pairs, thymic selection shapes the output of TCR recombination in a similar way, with inherited differences having only a minor effect. Normalized repertoire overlap was always slightly but never significantly higher in related than unrelated mother-child pairs. Persistent microchimeric T cell clones were not detected, at a sensitivity of about 100 clones per million clonotypes. Deep NGS was used in the study to compare the TCR beta repertoires of mothers and children and to look for features that separate related mother-child pairs from unrelated individuals. The mean age was roughly 36 +/- 4 years for the mothers and about 12 +/- 4 years for the children. After adapters were ligated using NEBNext reagents, the libraries underwent 100+100 nt paired-end sequencing on an Illumina HiSeq 2000. To prevent cross-contamination, the mother and child libraries were prepared one month apart and sequenced in separate runs. For each donor, somewhere between roughly 450,000 and 2,200,000 distinct TCR beta clonotypes were identified. Naive TCR beta clonotypes were estimated from low-frequency clonotypes matched to each donor's FACS-determined naive share, without sorting.

This sequence originates from a boy between 10 and 17 years old in good health. Recombination connected TRBV3-1 to TRBJ1-2; 7 bases in the junction line up with TRBD1. Sequencing was carried out using blood. The nucleotide sequence reads TGTGCCAGCAGCCAAGAAAAAGGGGGCGTAATTATCGGCTACACCTTC. Translated, this gives CASSQEKGGVIIGYTF.